The 30 T cell receptor beta chains in this list originate from one sample, sequenced in a study of blood T cell repertoires in COVID-19. Assay used: immunoSEQ multiplex PCR; TCRdb lists only in-frame clones, some missing. The sample comprises about 190,000 clones, roughly 89% of which are singletons, and 0.5% to 0.75% rests with the top ten. The source material was peripheral blood. The receptors were gathered from a middle-aged man with acute or convalescent COVID-19.

This chain links TRBV6-5 with TRBJ1-1; D perhaps matches TRBD1 (6 bases). From germline, CDR1 is MNHEY and CDR2 SVGAGI. CDR3 length equals 14 residues. V was shortened by 2 bases and J by 6 bases, with 13 bases between the two germline ends. The CDR3 coding sequence is TGTGCCAGCAGTTACGCGGGGGGGCGGGCTGAAGCTTTCTTT. It yields the protein CASSYAGGRAEAFF.

CDR3 sequence: CSVRGGGQTDTQYF. In DNA form, the CDR3 reads TGCAGCGTCCGAGGGGGGGGCCAAACAGATACGCAGTATTTT. The V call is TRBV29-1, the J call TRBJ2-3; D is possibly TRBD2 (7 bases). CDR3 length equals 14 residues. CDR1 SQVTM and CDR2 ANQGSEA come from the germline V gene. With 6 bases removed from V and 3 bases from J, the gap between germline ends came to 16 bases.

The rearrangement links TRBV29-1 to TRBJ1-1, with a possible D match to TRBD1 (6 bases). Germline loops: CDR1 SQVTM, CDR2 ANQGSEA. Trimming took off 6 bases at V and 5 bases at J, with 10 bases between the two ends. This CDR3 contains 11 residues. As DNA, the CDR3 is TGCAGCGTCCCCCAGGGGACTGAAGCTTTCTTT. This sequence encodes CSVPQGTEAFF.

This chain links TRBV19 with TRBJ1-1; TRBD1 might be the D (6 bases). Germline lookup yields CDR1 LNHDA and CDR2 SQIVND (reference sequence). V lost 2 bases, J lost 4 bases, and 17 bases lay in between. CDR3 size: 16 residues. CDR3 bases: TGTGCCAGTAGTATAAAGGGGGGGGGCCGGGGCACTGAAGCTTTCTTT. Encoded protein: CASSIKGGGRGTEAFF.

A few counts support this clone. The J gene is TRBJ1-6, the V gene TRBV7-8, with TRBD1 as a possible D gene (6 bases). CDR3 size: 16 residues. The germline V gene has CDR1 SGHVS and CDR2 FQNEAQ. V was cut by 3 bases and J by 4 bases, with 13 bases left in between. CDR3 amino acids: CASSLRRTVYNSPLHF. CDR3 in DNA: TGTGCCAGCAGCTTGCGACGGACAGTTTATAATTCACCCCTCCACTTT.

The chain links TRBV6-1 to TRBJ1-1; 8 positions match TRBD1. The CDR3 contains 16 residues. Germline CDR1 and CDR2: MNHNS and SASEGT. With V trimmed by 0 bases and J by 3 bases, 6 bases remained unmatched. CDR3: CASSEARNRGYTEAFF. The CDR3 bases are TGTGCCAGCAGTGAAGCACGTAACAGGGGGTACACTGAAGCTTTCTTT.

V usage is TRBV28 and J usage is TRBJ2-3; perhaps TRBD2 as D (6 bases). Germline-derived CDR1 and CDR2 are MDHEN and SYDVKM. V was clipped by 1 base and J by 0 bases, with 14 bases between them. The CDR3 contains 17 residues. Here the CDR3 DNA reads TGTGCCAGCAGTTTATCAACTGGGCGGGGTAGCACAGATACGCAGTATTTT. Protein product: CASSLSTGRGSTDTQYF.

The CDR3 DNA reads as TGCGCCAGCACCTCAGGGGGGTTGGGGGGAAACACCATATATTTT. Protein product: CASTSGGLGGNTIYF. The chain recombines TRBV23-1 with TRBJ1-3; 7 bases map to TRBD1. TRBV23-1 is sorted into the ORF group, with uncertain function. This CDR3 has 15 amino acids. The trim removed 7 bases at V and 4 bases at J, leaving 10 bases unmatched.

The table lists this clone with a count of one. The chain carries TRBV4-3 and TRBJ2-1, with 12 bases fitting TRBD2. The CDR3 is 17 amino acids. Germline CDR1 reads LGHNA; CDR2 reads YSLEER. Losses at the gene ends were 2 bases for V and 5 bases for J; bases not matched to a gene: 7. The CDR3 protein is CASSQLQTSGGDNEQFF. DNA of the CDR3: TGCGCCAGCAGCCAACTCCAGACTAGCGGGGGTGACAATGAGCAGTTCTTC.

The genes are TRBV5-5 and TRBJ1-1, with 10 bases aligning to TRBD1. Germline V gene data show CDR1 as SGHKS and CDR2 as YYEKEE (reference sequence). J was trimmed by 4 bases and V by 4 bases; bases with no gene match: 10. This CDR3 is built from 16 residues. CDR3 nucleotide sequence: TGTGCCAGCAGCCCGGGGCGGACAGGGGGTGGCACTGAAGCTTTCTTT. Its protein is CASSPGRTGGGTEAFF.

The rearrangement links TRBV5-1 to TRBJ2-1; possible D gene TRBD2, 6 bases. The germline CDR1 and CDR2 sequences are SGHRS and YFSETQ. This CDR3 comprises 15 residues. Trimming stripped 0 bases from V and 1 base from J, with 8 bases between. CDR3 sequence (DNA): TGCGCCAGCAGCTTGGCGGGGGATTCCTACAATGAGCAGTTCTTC. This encodes CASSLAGDSYNEQFF.

V usage is TRBV7-9 and J usage is TRBJ1-3; a possible D gene is TRBD1 (5 bases). Trimming took off 3 bases at V and 7 bases at J, with 7 bases between the two ends. The CDR3 extends over 12 amino acids. Germline V lookup: CDR1 SEHNR, CDR2 FQNEAQ (reference sequence). In DNA form, the CDR3 reads TGTGCCAGCAGCTTTGGGGGGAACACCATATATTTT. This encodes CASSFGGNTIYF. Using reference TRBV7-9 and TRBJ1-3 for the parts outside the CDR3, the full variable domain is DTGVSQNPRHKITKRGQNVTFRCDPISEHNRLYWYRQTLGQGPEFLTYFQNEAQLEKSRLLSDRFSAERPKGSFSTLEIQRTEQGDSAMYLCASSFGGNTIYFGEGSWLTVV.

V is TRBV28 and J is TRBJ2-2; 8 nucleotides agree with TRBD1. With V trimmed by 6 bases and J by 0 bases, 3 bases remained unmatched. CDR3 size: 15 residues. The germline gives CDR1 MDHEN, CDR2 SYDVKM. The CDR3 nucleotides are TGTGCCAGCAGCCCAGGGGGCGCGAACACCGGGGAGCTGTTTTTT. This codes for CASSPGGANTGELFF.

This chain joins TRBV18 and TRBJ1-5; D gene ambiguous. V lost 2 bases and J 4 bases, leaving 9 bases between the germline ends. The CDR3 is 14 residues long. Germline loops: CDR1 KGHSH, CDR2 LQKENI. The CDR3 DNA follows: TGTGCCAGCTCACCAGCTACCGAGAATCAGCCCCAGCATTTT. Translation: CASSPATENQPQHF.

The chain has TRBV7-2 and TRBJ2-7, with D possibly being TRBD2 (6 bases). Germline V gene sequence: CDR1 SGHTA, CDR2 FQGNSA. Trimming pared 5 bases from V and 3 bases from J, leaving 14 bases between. The CDR3 is made up of 14 amino acids. CDR3 residues: CASSPRDFYYEQYF. The CDR3 DNA sequence: TGTGCCAGCAGCCCCCGGGACTTCTACTACGAGCAGTACTTC.

The chain employs TRBV28 and TRBJ1-4, with D unclear. V shed 7 bases and J shed 8 bases, with 8 bases lying between them. The CDR3 extends over 11 amino acids. Germline CDR1 and CDR2: MDHEN and SYDVKM. The DNA for the CDR3 is TGTGCCAGCACATCCGGGGAAAAACTGTTTTTT. This gives the protein CASTSGEKLFF.

The chain links TRBV9 to TRBJ2-2; 7 bases line up with TRBD1. Trimming cost V 3 bases and J 2 bases; bases outside gene matches: 10. The V gene's germline CDR1 is SGDLS and CDR2 YYNGEE. This CDR3 has 17 residues. CDR3 protein: CASSALGRGPNTGELFF. The CDR3, as DNA: TGTGCCAGCAGCGCCCTGGGAAGGGGGCCAAACACCGGGGAGCTGTTTTTT.

This sequence joins TRBV5-5 and TRBJ1-1; possibly TRBD1 for D (6 bases). The V end lost 2 bases, the J end lost 1 base, and 6 bases lay between the germline ends. CDR1 is SGHKS and CDR2 is YYEKEE in the germline V gene (reference sequence). The CDR3 is 13 amino acids. CDR3 DNA: TGTGCCAGCAGCTTAGGGGGGAACACTGAAGCTTTCTTT. Residues: CASSLGGNTEAFF.

The J gene is TRBJ1-2, the V gene TRBV7-2, with D perhaps TRBD1 (6 bases). CDR3 size: 14 residues. Trimming took off 1 base at V and 8 bases at J, with 14 bases between the two ends. Germline CDR1 and CDR2: SGHTA and FQGNSA. The CDR3 DNA follows: TGTGCCAGCAGCTTAGACCCAGGGGAGGGCGGCTACACCTTC. Amino acids: CASSLDPGEGGYTF.

The chain is built from TRBV1 and TRBJ2-7; TRBD1 reflects the table's D call only, with no check against the DNA. TRBV1 is a pseudogene. The CDR3 contains 15 residues. The CDR3 here is CTSSRGHSPNYEQYV. In DNA form, the CDR3 reads TGCACCAGCAGCCGCGGACACTCTCCCAACTACGAGCAGTACGTC.

This chain links TRBV19 with TRBJ2-2; 7 bases agree with TRBD1. Germline V gene lookup returns CDR1 LNHDA and CDR2 SQIVND (reference sequence). The CDR3 runs 18 residues. J was trimmed by 0 bases and V by 2 bases; bases with no gene match: 9. The CDR3 DNA follows: TGTGCCAGTAGTATAAATTGGGGACAGATGTCGAACACCGGGGAGCTGTTTTTT. Its protein is CASSINWGQMSNTGELFF.

The rearrangement uses TRBV18 and TRBJ1-5; 7 bases are a match to TRBD1. CDR1 is KGHSH, CDR2 LQKENI, per germline. With 2 bases clipped from V and 6 bases from J, the junction kept 4 bases outside the gene matches. This CDR3 region has 14 residues. The CDR3 DNA follows: TGTGCCAGCTCACCAGAGGCAGGGGGTCAGCCCCAGCATTTT. Translated, it gives CASSPEAGGQPQHF.

The V call is TRBV28, the J call TRBJ2-3, with 9 bases fitting TRBD2. The CDR3 spans 15 residues. Germline values: CDR1 MDHEN, CDR2 SYDVKM. With V trimmed by 8 bases and J by 0 bases, 6 bases remained unmatched. CDR3 sequence: CASAIAGASTDTQYF. For the CDR3, the DNA is TGTGCCAGCGCTATAGCGGGGGCTAGCACAGATACGCAGTATTTT.

This clone occurred once. The chain employs TRBV19 and TRBJ2-2, with TRBD2 as a possible D gene (5 bases). Trimming removed 7 bases at V and 3 bases at J, with 12 bases between. This CDR3 spans 14 amino acids. The V gene's germline CDR1 is LNHDA and CDR2 SQIVND (reference sequence). In nucleotides, the CDR3 is TGTGCCAGTAACTTGGGAGCGTACACCGGGGAGCTGTTTTTT. This encodes CASNLGAYTGELFF.

The J gene is TRBJ2-7, the V gene TRBV29-1; 10 bases are shared with TRBD1. J lost 2 bases, V lost 4 bases, and 2 bases had no gene match. The CDR3 length is 13 residues. The germline CDR1 and CDR2 sequences are SQVTM and ANQGSEA. This CDR3 reads CSVGTGGAYEQYF. The DNA of the CDR3 is TGCAGCGTTGGGACAGGGGGGGCCTACGAGCAGTACTTC.

This CDR3 is CASTPHGVAGELFF. In DNA form, the CDR3 reads TGTGCCAGCACCCCCCACGGGGTAGCCGGGGAGCTGTTTTTT. The chain recombines TRBV28 with TRBJ2-2, with a weak D call TRBD2 (5 bases). Germline loops: CDR1 MDHEN, CDR2 SYDVKM. The CDR3 extends over 14 amino acids. Trimming stripped 7 bases from V and 6 bases from J, with 15 bases between.

The V and J genes are TRBV18 and TRBJ2-2; a possible D gene is TRBD1 (5 bases). Germline loops: CDR1 KGHSH, CDR2 LQKENI. The V end was cut by 4 bases, the J end by 2 bases, with 8 bases between. CDR3 length equals 14 residues. CDR3 sequence: CASSLGHNTGELFF. CDR3 nucleotide sequence: TGTGCCAGCTCACTCGGACATAACACCGGGGAGCTGTTTTTT.

The chain couples TRBV2 to TRBJ2-1; maybe TRBD2 (6 bases). Trimming stripped 7 bases from V and 9 bases from J, with 19 bases between. Germline V gene sequence: CDR1 SNHLY, CDR2 FYNNEI. This CDR3 is built from 14 residues. The CDR3 DNA reads as TGTGCCAGCAAGGTAACGGGAGTTTTTGCTGAGCAGTTCTTC. This encodes CASKVTGVFAEQFF.

This clone was seen a handful of times. The rearrangement joins TRBV7-8 to TRBJ2-1, with TRBD1 as a possible D gene (6 bases). Germline CDR1 reads SGHVS; CDR2 reads FQNEAQ. V was cut by 1 base and J by 9 bases, with 16 bases left in between. The length of the CDR3 is 15 residues. CDR3 DNA: TGTGCCAGCAGCTTAGTCGCACAGGGAAAATTTGAGCAGTTCTTC. As protein: CASSLVAQGKFEQFF.

This clone was seen only once. The rearrangement links TRBV28 to TRBJ1-5; 7 positions match TRBD1. V lost 6 bases, J lost 1 base, and 6 bases stayed unmatched. The CDR3 totals 15 residues. Germline assignment: CDR1 MDHEN and CDR2 SYDVKM. CDR3 loop: CASRVQGVSNQPQHF. In DNA form, the CDR3 reads TGTGCCAGCAGGGTCCAGGGGGTCAGCAATCAGCCCCAGCATTTT.